A single sample is the source of the 7 T cell receptor beta chains below, sequenced in a study of blood T cells in healthy people across ages. With a J-beta primer mix and a sample-barcoded 5' primer, a second PCR ran roughly 7 to 11 cycles. TCRdb passed the 5' RACE reads through MiXCR, listing each CDR3 protein once. In the table there are some 640,000 distinct CDR3 sequences, 45% to 50% of which are singletons. The sequenced sample consisted of blood. These receptors were collected from a woman aged 60-70 years in good health.

The genes are TRBV3-1 and TRBJ1-5; D is ambiguous. Germline V gene data show CDR1 as LGHDT and CDR2 as YNNKEL (reference sequence). The length of the CDR3 is 13 residues. V was clipped by 2 bases and J by 5 bases, with 7 bases between them. The CDR3 loop reads CASSQTRDQPQHF. The DNA of the CDR3 is TGTGCCAGCAGCCAAACACGAGATCAGCCCCAGCATTTT.

The rearrangement links TRBV7-9 to TRBJ2-3, with D tentatively TRBD1 (5 bases). Germline lookup yields CDR1 SEHNR and CDR2 FQNEAQ (reference sequence). The ends were cut back, 4 bases at V and 7 bases at J, with 12 bases in the middle. This CDR3 is 13 amino acids long. CDR3 protein: CASSSETDYTQYF. DNA of the CDR3: TGTGCCAGCAGCTCCGAGACAGACTATACGCAGTATTTT.

This clonotype came up a few times. The gene calls are TRBV28 and TRBJ2-7, with D hard to call. Germline loops: CDR1 MDHEN, CDR2 SYDVKM. The CDR3 sequence is 15 residues long. The ends were cut back, 6 bases at V and 0 bases at J, with 15 bases in the middle. CDR3: CASSPPPDSSYEQYF. The CDR3 DNA follows: TGTGCCAGCAGCCCCCCCCCGGATAGCTCCTACGAGCAGTACTTC.

This clonotype was counted once. It may be a read error: a sequence one base away is much more abundant. The chain recombines TRBV7-2 with TRBJ2-1; 10 nucleotides match TRBD1. The CDR3 consists of 13 residues. Germline CDR1 and CDR2: SGHTA and FQGNSA. Unmatched junction bases numbered 7, after V lost 4 bases and J lost 13 bases. The CDR3 region has the DNA TGTGCCAGCAGCTGGGACAGGGGAGAGACCCAGTTCTTC. Its protein product is CASSWDRGETQFF.

This clonotype showed up just a few times. The chain carries TRBV7-8 and TRBJ2-1; D may be TRBD2 (5 bases). The length of the CDR3 is 15 residues. In germline, CDR1 is SGHVS, CDR2 FQNEAQ. V lost 8 bases and J 7 bases, leaving 21 bases between the germline ends. The CDR3, as DNA: TGTGCCAGCGGACCCCTTGTGGGAGTTTGGAATGAGCAGTTCTTC. Amino acids: CASGPLVGVWNEQFF.

In its sample, this clonotype was seen a few times. This chain links TRBV30 with TRBJ2-3; D is unclear. The CDR3 totals 12 residues. The V gene lost 3 bases and the J gene lost 7 bases, with 11 bases spanning the gap. Germline assignment: CDR1 GTSNPN and CDR2 SVGIG (reference sequence). DNA of the CDR3: TGTGCCTGGAGCACAAGTAGCAATACGCAGTATTTT. This codes for CAWSTSSNTQYF.

This chain connects TRBV20-1 to TRBJ2-3, with D possibly being TRBD1 (6 bases). Germline V gene sequence: CDR1 DFQATT, CDR2 SNEGSKA (reference sequence). This CDR3 has 13 amino acids. V was clipped by 8 bases and J by 1 base, with 13 bases between them. The CDR3 here is CSFYRTGTDTQYF. The CDR3 DNA is TGCAGTTTTTATCGGACAGGCACAGATACGCAGTATTTT.